A single sample gave rise to the 15 T cell receptor beta chains below, sequenced in a study of cytomegalovirus exposure and HLA in healthy donors. A multiplex PCR was run with 60 Vbeta primers and 13 Jbeta primers. Method: immunoSEQ multiplex PCR; TCRdb's copy keeps in-frame clones and lacks some. The table for this sample gives roughly 55,000 clones. The sequenced sample consisted of PBMCs. The receptors come from a woman aged 45-65 years in good health and CMV-seropositive.

The gene calls are TRBV7-9 and TRBJ2-5, with D hard to call. V shed 6 bases and J shed 2 bases, with 16 bases lying between them. The germline gives CDR1 SEHNR, CDR2 FQNEAQ (reference sequence). The CDR3 contains 15 residues. CDR3 DNA sequence: TGTGCCAGCAGTCGGCAACGCGGCGAACAAGAGACCCAGTACTTC. Translated: CASSRQRGEQETQYF.

CDR3 DNA sequence: TGTGCCAGCAGTGTAGAGGGACAGGGTCCCTATGGCTACACCTTC. Encoded protein: CASSVEGQGPYGYTF. The chain is built from TRBV6-1 and TRBJ1-2; 9 nucleotides align to TRBD1. This CDR3 has 15 amino acids. The trim removed 4 bases at V and 4 bases at J, leaving 7 bases unmatched. The germline CDR1 and CDR2 sequences are MNHNS and SASEGT.

Comment on this clone: This sample includes further DNA sequences coding for the same CDR3. The rearrangement uses TRBV6-5 and TRBJ2-7; D may be TRBD1 (6 bases). Germline CDR1 and CDR2: MNHEY and SVGAGI. The V and J ends lost 0 bases and 10 bases respectively, with 13 bases between them. CDR3 length: 13 residues. CDR3 protein: CASSYSTYREQYF. CDR3 DNA: TGTGCCAGCAGTTACTCGACCTACAGGGAACAGTACTTC.

CDR3 amino acids: CASSQDPAGAWDEQFF. The CDR3 DNA reads as TGCGCCAGCAGCCAAGATCCAGCGGGAGCTTGGGATGAGCAGTTCTTC. The V gene is TRBV4-1, the J gene TRBJ2-1; 8 bases align to TRBD2. Trimming at V came to 0 bases and at J to 8 bases, leaving 9 bases not matched to a gene. Germline V gene lookup returns CDR1 MGHRA and CDR2 YSYEKL. The CDR3 sequence is 16 residues long.

V usage is TRBV6-4 and J usage is TRBJ2-7; 7 bases agree with TRBD2. The germline gives CDR1 MRHNA, CDR2 SNTAGT. The J segment lost 2 bases and the V segment lost 8 bases, leaving 15 bases of the junction unmatched. The CDR3 has 16 residues. The CDR3 DNA follows: TGTGCCAGCTTTGGGGGGGGGAGTGGACACCCCTACGAGCAGTACTTC. Translating it yields CASFGGGSGHPYEQYF.

Turning to this clone: This sample includes further DNA sequences coding for the same CDR3. The genes are TRBV18 and TRBJ1-1; 9 positions match TRBD1. Germline V gene sequence: CDR1 KGHSH, CDR2 LQKENI. The V gene end was trimmed by 6 bases and the J gene end by 1 base; junction bases not matched to a gene: 3. The CDR3 is 14 amino acids. CDR3 residues: CASSRDRENTEAFF. CDR3 DNA: TGTGCCAGCTCTCGGGACAGGGAGAACACTGAAGCTTTCTTT.

The chain has TRBV28 and TRBJ2-7; 9 bases align to TRBD1. This CDR3 spans 15 amino acids. Germline assignment: CDR1 MDHEN and CDR2 SYDVKM. After removal of 7 bases from V and 3 bases from J, the junction contained 10 bases not matched to a gene. This CDR3 is CASKSGTGFLYEQYF. CDR3 coding DNA: TGTGCCAGCAAATCCGGGACAGGGTTTCTCTACGAGCAGTACTTC.

This chain links TRBV19 with TRBJ2-4; 7 bases agree with TRBD2. The V segment lost 2 bases and the J segment 3 bases; nucleotides outside the gene matches: 7. This CDR3 is built from 16 residues. Germline CDR1 reads LNHDA; CDR2 reads SQIVND (reference sequence). CDR3 loop: CASSIQGGGGKNIQYF. In DNA, the CDR3 is TGTGCCAGTAGTATACAGGGCGGGGGTGGCAAAAACATTCAGTACTTC.

The rearrangement links TRBV28 to TRBJ2-1; possible D gene TRBD2, 5 bases. Between the trimmed V and J ends, which lost 1 base and 6 bases, there was a span of 13 bases. The length of the CDR3 is 15 residues. Germline-derived CDR1 and CDR2 are MDHEN and SYDVKM. DNA for the CDR3: TGTGCCAGCAGTTTATTGTCGGGATTGGGCAATGAGCAGTTCTTC. Its translation is CASSLLSGLGNEQFF.

V gene TRBV30 combines with J gene TRBJ1-1; 7 bases agree with TRBD1. CDR3 length: 14 amino acids. Per germline, CDR1 GTSNPN and CDR2 SVGIG (reference sequence). The V gene end was trimmed by 2 bases and the J gene end by 0 bases; junction bases not matched to a gene: 3. This CDR3 reads CAWSIRGVNTEAFF. The CDR3 nucleotides are TGTGCCTGGAGTATCAGGGGGGTGAACACTGAAGCTTTCTTT.

The rearrangement joins TRBV19 to TRBJ2-1; D is unclear. The CDR3 is 14 amino acids. The germline V gene has CDR1 LNHDA and CDR2 SQIVND (reference sequence). The ends were cut back, 3 bases at V and 8 bases at J, with 14 bases in the middle. The CDR3 coding sequence is TGTGCCAGTAGTATTGGGTTAGCTTATGATGAGCAGTTCTTC. It translates to CASSIGLAYDEQFF.

J is TRBJ1-1 and V is TRBV7-9; weak D call: TRBD1 (6 bases). Between the trimmed V and J ends, which lost 5 bases and 1 base, there was a span of 11 bases. This CDR3 has 14 amino acids. From germline, CDR1 is SEHNR and CDR2 FQNEAQ (reference sequence). CDR3 nucleotide sequence: TGTGCCAGCAGCCCACTCAGGGGGAACACTGAAGCTTTCTTT. This translates into CASSPLRGNTEAFF.

The chain employs TRBV9 and TRBJ1-3; tentative D call: TRBD1 (5 bases). Germline V CDR1 and CDR2: SGDLS, YYNGEE. Between the trimmed V and J ends, which lost 4 bases and 3 bases, there was a span of 17 bases. The CDR3 contains 16 residues. CDR3 protein: CASSPVPGFGGNTIYF. The CDR3 bases are TGTGCCAGCAGCCCCGTACCAGGGTTCGGTGGAAACACCATATATTTT.

The chain uses TRBV6-5 and TRBJ1-5; 7 positions agree with TRBD1. The germline V gene has CDR1 MNHEY and CDR2 SVGAGI. The length of the CDR3 is 15 residues. After removal of 6 bases from V and 4 bases from J, the junction contained 9 bases not matched to a gene. In DNA form, the CDR3 reads TGTGCCAGCAGACCATGGACAGGCCGAAATCAGCCCCAGCATTTT. This gives the protein CASRPWTGRNQPQHF.

The rearrangement links TRBV15 to TRBJ1-2; 8 bases are a match to TRBD1. Germline CDR1 is LNHNV and CDR2 is YYDKDF (reference sequence). CDR3 length equals 15 residues. V lost 3 bases, J lost 6 bases, and 9 bases stayed unmatched. The CDR3 loop reads CATSSTGQVIHGYTF. CDR3 DNA: TGTGCCACCAGCAGTACGGGACAGGTTATCCATGGCTACACCTTC.